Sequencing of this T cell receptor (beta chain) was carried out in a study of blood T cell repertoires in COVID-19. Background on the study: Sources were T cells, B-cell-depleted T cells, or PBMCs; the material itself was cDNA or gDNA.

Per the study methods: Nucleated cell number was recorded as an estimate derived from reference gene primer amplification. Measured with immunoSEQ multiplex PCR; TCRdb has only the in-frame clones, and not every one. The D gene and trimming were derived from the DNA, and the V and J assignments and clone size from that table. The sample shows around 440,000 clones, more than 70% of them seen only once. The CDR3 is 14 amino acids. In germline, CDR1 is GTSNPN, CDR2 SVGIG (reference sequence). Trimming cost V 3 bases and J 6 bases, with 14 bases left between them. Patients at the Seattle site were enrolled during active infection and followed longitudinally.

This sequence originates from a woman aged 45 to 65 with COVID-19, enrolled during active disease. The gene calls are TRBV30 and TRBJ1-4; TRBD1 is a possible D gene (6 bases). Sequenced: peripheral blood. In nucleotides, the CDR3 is TGTGCCTGGAGCAGTCCGACAGGAGATGAAAAACTGTTTTTT. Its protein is CAWSSPTGDEKLFF.